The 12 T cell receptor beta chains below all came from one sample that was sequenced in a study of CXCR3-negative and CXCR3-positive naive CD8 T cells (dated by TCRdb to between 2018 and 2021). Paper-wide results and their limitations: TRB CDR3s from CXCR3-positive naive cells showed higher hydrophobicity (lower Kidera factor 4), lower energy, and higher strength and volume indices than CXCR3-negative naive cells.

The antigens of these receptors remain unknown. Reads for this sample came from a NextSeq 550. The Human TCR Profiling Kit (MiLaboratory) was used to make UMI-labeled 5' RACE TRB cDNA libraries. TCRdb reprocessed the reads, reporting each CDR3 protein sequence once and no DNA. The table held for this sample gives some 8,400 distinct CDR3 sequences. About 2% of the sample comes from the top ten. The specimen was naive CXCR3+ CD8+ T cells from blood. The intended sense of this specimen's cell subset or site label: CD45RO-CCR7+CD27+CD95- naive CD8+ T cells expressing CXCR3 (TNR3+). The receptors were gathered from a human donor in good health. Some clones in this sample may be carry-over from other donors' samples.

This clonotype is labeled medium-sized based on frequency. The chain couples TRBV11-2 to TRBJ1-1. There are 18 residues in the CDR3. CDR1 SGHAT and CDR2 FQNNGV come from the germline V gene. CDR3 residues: CASSLVSFRRNLNTEAFF. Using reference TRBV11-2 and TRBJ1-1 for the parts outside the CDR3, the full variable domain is EAGVAQSPRYKIIEKRQSVAFWCNPISGHATLYWYQQILGQGPKLLIQFQNNGVVDDSQLPKDRFSAERLKGVDSTLKIQPAKLEDSAVYLCASSLVSFRRNLNTEAFFGQGTRLTVV.

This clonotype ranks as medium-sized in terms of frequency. CDR3 in amino acids: CASSEEPALETQYF. The chain combines TRBV2 with TRBJ2-5. The length of the CDR3 is 14 residues. From germline, CDR1 is SNHLY and CDR2 FYNNEI.

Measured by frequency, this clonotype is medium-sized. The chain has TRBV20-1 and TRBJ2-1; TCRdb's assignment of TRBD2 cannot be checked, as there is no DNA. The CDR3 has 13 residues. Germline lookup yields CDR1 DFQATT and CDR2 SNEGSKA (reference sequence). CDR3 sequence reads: CSARPLAGDEQFF.

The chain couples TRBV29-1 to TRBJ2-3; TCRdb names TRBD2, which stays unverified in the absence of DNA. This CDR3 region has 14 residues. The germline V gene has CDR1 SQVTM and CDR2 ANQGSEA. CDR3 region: CSARGTSRVDTQYF.

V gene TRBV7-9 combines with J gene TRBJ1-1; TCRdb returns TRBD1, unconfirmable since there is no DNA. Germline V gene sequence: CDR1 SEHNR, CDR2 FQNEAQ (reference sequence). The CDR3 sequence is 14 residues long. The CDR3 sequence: CASSAWTGNTEAFF.

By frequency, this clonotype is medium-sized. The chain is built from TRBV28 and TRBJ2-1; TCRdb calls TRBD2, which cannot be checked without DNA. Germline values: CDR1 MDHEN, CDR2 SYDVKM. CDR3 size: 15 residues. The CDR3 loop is CASSRGVGLEDEQFF. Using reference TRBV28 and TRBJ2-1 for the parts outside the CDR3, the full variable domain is DVKVTQSSRYLVKRTGEKVFLECVQDMDHENMFWYRQDPGLGLRLIYFSYDVKMKEKGDIPEGYSVSREKKERFSLILESASTNQTSMYLCASSRGVGLEDEQFFGPGTRLTVL.

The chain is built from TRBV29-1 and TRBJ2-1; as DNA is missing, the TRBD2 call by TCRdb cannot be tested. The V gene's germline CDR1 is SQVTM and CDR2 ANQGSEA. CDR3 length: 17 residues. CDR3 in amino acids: CSVKTGGTSGSIHEQFF.

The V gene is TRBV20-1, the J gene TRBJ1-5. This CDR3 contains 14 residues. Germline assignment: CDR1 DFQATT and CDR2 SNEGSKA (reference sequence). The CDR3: CSATQERTNQPQHF.

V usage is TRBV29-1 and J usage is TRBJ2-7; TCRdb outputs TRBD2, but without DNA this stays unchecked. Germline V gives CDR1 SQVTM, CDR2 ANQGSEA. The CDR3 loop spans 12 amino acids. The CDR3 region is CSVLAGYHEQYF.

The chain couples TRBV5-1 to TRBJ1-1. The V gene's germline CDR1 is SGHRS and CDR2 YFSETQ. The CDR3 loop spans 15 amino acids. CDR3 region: CASSLEGGVNTEAFF.

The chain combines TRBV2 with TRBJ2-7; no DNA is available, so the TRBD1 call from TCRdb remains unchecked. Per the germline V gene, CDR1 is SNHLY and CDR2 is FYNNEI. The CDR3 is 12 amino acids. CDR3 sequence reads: CARGTGAYEQYF.

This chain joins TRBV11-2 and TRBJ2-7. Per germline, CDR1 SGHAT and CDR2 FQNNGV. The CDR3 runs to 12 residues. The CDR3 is CASSWISYEQYF.